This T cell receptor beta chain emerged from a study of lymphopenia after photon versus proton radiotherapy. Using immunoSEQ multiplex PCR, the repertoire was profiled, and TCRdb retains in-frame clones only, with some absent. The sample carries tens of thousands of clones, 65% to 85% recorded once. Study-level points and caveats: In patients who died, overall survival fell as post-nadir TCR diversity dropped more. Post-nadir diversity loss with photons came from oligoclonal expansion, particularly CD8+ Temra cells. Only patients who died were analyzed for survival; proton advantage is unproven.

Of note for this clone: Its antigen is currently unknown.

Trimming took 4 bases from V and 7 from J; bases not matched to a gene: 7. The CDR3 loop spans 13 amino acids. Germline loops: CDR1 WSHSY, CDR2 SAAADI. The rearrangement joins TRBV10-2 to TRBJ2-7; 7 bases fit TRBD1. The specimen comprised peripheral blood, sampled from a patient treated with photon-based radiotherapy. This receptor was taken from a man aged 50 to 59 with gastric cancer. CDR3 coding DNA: TGCGCCAGCAGTGCGGACAGGCTAGGGGAGCAGTACTTC. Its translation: CASSADRLGEQYF.